The rows below give T cell receptor beta chains drawn from one sample of a study of blood T cell repertoires in COVID-19. This table comes from immunoSEQ multiplex PCR, and its TCRdb copy is limited to in-frame clones, with some not included. The sample has tens of thousands of clones; nearly 80% are singletons. Sequenced material: peripheral blood. Every receptor here comes from a human donor in a cohort sampled during active COVID-19. Each CDR3 is given with its conserved first and last residue. Fields, in order: CDR3 protein, CDR3 DNA, V gene, clone size, D gene, J gene. D genes are given only for firm matches. Not every row has a clone size; where given, it reads once, few, many or a size class.

cdr3_aa: CASSGQNTGELFF
cdr3_nt: TGTGCCAGCAGCGGACAGAACACCGGGGAGCTGTTTTTT
v_call: TRBV9
clone_size: NA
d_call: NA
j_call: TRBJ2-2

cdr3_aa: CASSQGPGGYSPLHF
cdr3_nt: TGCGCCAGCAGCCAAGGGCCGGGGGGATATTCACCCCTCCACTTT
v_call: TRBV4-3
clone_size: NA
d_call: NA
j_call: TRBJ1-6

cdr3_aa: CASRDGTGRSPLHF
cdr3_nt: TGTGCCAGCAGGGACGGGACAGGGCGTTCACCCCTCCACTTT
v_call: TRBV3-1/TRBV3-2
clone_size: NA
d_call: TRBD1
j_call: TRBJ1-6

cdr3_aa: CASSTTSGRVLETQYF
cdr3_nt: TGTGCCAGTAGTACCACTAGCGGGAGGGTTTTGGAGACCCAGTACTTC
v_call: TRBV19
clone_size: NA
d_call: TRBD2
j_call: TRBJ2-5

cdr3_aa: CASSDTGQSNAYEQYF
cdr3_nt: TGTGCCAGCAGTGACACCGGACAGAGCAATGCCTACGAGCAGTACTTC
v_call: TRBV2
clone_size: NA
d_call: NA
j_call: TRBJ2-7

cdr3_aa: CAFGGSSYNEQFF
cdr3_nt: TGTGCCTTCGGGGGGAGCTCCTACAATGAGCAGTTCTTC
v_call: TRBV28
clone_size: NA
d_call: TRBD2
j_call: TRBJ2-1

cdr3_aa: CASSEAWRFNQPQHF
cdr3_nt: TGTGCCAGCAGTGAAGCATGGCGGTTCAATCAGCCCCAGCATTTT
v_call: TRBV6-1
clone_size: NA
d_call: NA
j_call: TRBJ1-5

cdr3_aa: CASSLEQGNSPLHF
cdr3_nt: TGTGCCAGCAGCTTGGAACAGGGTAATTCACCCCTCCACTTT
v_call: TRBV5-4
clone_size: NA
d_call: NA
j_call: TRBJ1-6

cdr3_aa: CSVGQGRGAFF
cdr3_nt: TGCAGCGTTGGACAGGGACGGGGAGCTTTCTTT
v_call: TRBV29-1
clone_size: NA
d_call: TRBD1
j_call: TRBJ1-1

cdr3_aa: CASPSPLVANEQFF
cdr3_nt: TGTGCCAGCCCCTCCCCACTAGTTGCCAATGAGCAGTTCTTC
v_call: TRBV3-1/TRBV3-2
clone_size: NA
d_call: NA
j_call: TRBJ2-1

cdr3_aa: CASSPRRAGVNQETQYF
cdr3_nt: TGTGCCAGCAGCCCCCGGAGAGCGGGAGTAAACCAAGAGACCCAGTACTTC
v_call: TRBV5-4
clone_size: many
d_call: TRBD2
j_call: TRBJ2-5

cdr3_aa: CASSQDSGGGTGELFF
cdr3_nt: TGCGCCAGCAGCCAAGATAGTGGGGGGGGCACCGGGGAGCTGTTTTTT
v_call: TRBV4-3
clone_size: NA
d_call: TRBD2
j_call: TRBJ2-2

cdr3_aa: CASSVAGGTGPYNEQFF
cdr3_nt: TGTGCCAGCAGCGTAGCCGGGGGGACAGGGCCCTACAATGAGCAGTTCTTC
v_call: TRBV9
clone_size: NA
d_call: TRBD1
j_call: TRBJ2-1

cdr3_aa: CASIVPGQGSRGREKLFF
cdr3_nt: TGCGCCAGCATCGTCCCGGGACAGGGAAGTCGGGGTCGGGAAAAACTGTTTTTT
v_call: TRBV10-1
clone_size: NA
d_call: TRBD1
j_call: TRBJ1-4

cdr3_aa: CASSLATGRGNTIYF
cdr3_nt: TGTGCCAGCAGCTTAGCCACAGGGCGAGGAAACACCATATATTTT
v_call: TRBV7-9
clone_size: few
d_call: NA
j_call: TRBJ1-3